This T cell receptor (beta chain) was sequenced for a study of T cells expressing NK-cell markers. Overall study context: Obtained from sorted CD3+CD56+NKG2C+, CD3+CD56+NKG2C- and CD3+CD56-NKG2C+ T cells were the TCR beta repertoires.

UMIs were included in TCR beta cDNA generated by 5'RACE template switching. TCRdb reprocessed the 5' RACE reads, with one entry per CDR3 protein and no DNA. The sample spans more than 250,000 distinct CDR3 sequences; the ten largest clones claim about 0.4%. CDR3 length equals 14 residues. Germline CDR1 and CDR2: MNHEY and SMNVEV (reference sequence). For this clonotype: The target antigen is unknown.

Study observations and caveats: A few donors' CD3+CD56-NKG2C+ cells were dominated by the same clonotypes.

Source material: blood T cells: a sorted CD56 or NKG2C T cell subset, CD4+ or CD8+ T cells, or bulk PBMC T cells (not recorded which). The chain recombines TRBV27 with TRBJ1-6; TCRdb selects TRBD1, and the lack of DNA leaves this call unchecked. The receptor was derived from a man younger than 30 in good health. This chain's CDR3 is CASSRDRLNSPLHF.